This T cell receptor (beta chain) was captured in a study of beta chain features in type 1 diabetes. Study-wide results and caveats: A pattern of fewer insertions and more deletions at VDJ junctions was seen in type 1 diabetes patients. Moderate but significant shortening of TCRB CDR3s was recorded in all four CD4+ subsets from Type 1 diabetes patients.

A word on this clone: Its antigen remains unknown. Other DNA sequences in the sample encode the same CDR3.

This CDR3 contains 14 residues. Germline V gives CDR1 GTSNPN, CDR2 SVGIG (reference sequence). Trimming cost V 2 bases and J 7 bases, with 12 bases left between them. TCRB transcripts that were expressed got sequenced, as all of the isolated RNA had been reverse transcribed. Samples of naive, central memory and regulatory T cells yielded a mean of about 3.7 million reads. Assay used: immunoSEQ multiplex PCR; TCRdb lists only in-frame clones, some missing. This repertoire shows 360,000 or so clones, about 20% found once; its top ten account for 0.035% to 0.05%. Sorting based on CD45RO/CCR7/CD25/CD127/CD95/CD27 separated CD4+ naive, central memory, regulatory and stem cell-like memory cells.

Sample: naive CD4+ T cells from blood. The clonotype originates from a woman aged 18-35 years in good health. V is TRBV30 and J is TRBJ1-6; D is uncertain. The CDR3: CAWSRETGNSPLHF. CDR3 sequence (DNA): TGTGCCTGGAGTCGGGAGACGGGGAATTCACCCCTCCACTTT.